These 10 T cell receptor beta chains came from one sample sequenced in a study of breast tumors, draining lymph nodes, adjacent tissues. TCRdb processed the multiplex PCR reads anew with MiXCR; each CDR3 protein has one entry. The sample yields 20,000 or so distinct CDR3 sequences, 25% to 35% seen once. Sequencing used breast tumor tissue. The receptor set was obtained from a female donor with breast cancer. Some clones in this sample may be carry-over from other donors' samples.

This clonotype was found once. Possible read error: a much larger clone is one base away. V and J are TRBV28 and TRBJ2-7; D may match TRBD1 or TRBD2 (5 bases each). Trimming pared 4 bases from V and 7 bases from J, leaving 20 bases between. Germline assignment: CDR1 MDHEN and CDR2 SYDVKM. The CDR3 loop spans 15 amino acids. The CDR3 reads CASSSPGRRTLEQYF. The CDR3 bases are TGTGCCAGCAGTTCCCCGGGACGGAGGACTTTAGAGCAGTACTTC.

The chain couples TRBV20-1 to TRBJ2-7; 11 nucleotides align to TRBD2. Germline V lookup: CDR1 DFQATT, CDR2 SNEGSKA (reference sequence). CDR3 size: 15 residues. Unmatched junction bases numbered 5, after V lost 4 bases and J lost 0 bases. CDR3 region: CSANPGTSGSYEQYF. CDR3 nucleotide sequence: TGCAGTGCTAACCCCGGGACTAGCGGCTCCTACGAGCAGTACTTC.

The chain joins TRBV5-6 to TRBJ1-1; D is unresolved. Germline CDR1 and CDR2: SGHDT and YYEEEE. V lost 2 bases and J 5 bases, leaving 7 bases between the germline ends. The CDR3 spans 12 residues. The CDR3 DNA follows: TGTGCCAGCAGCTTAGTTGGTACTGAAGCTTTCTTT. This sequence encodes CASSLVGTEAFF.

This clonotype was detected ten times or more. The chain uses TRBV9 and TRBJ2-3, with a weak D call TRBD2 (6 bases). Germline CDR1 and CDR2: SGDLS and YYNGEE. V shed 0 bases and J shed 4 bases, with 12 bases lying between them. CDR3 size: 15 residues. As DNA, the CDR3 is TGTGCCAGCAGCGTAGCGGGAGATCCGGCAGATACGCAGTATTTT. Translated, it gives CASSVAGDPADTQYF.

This clonotype is medium-sized by share. The gene calls are TRBV29-1 and TRBJ2-2, with 9 bases matching TRBD1. Germline trimming cut 5 bases from V and 1 base from J; bases unmatched to any gene: 2. CDR1 is SQVTM, CDR2 ANQGSEA, per germline. CDR3 size: 14 residues. CDR3 coding DNA: TGCAGCGTTCAGGACAGGGGGAACACCGGGGAGCTGTTTTTT. This translates into CSVQDRGNTGELFF.

This clonotype is termed medium-sized (0.01 to 0.1%). The CDR3 region has the DNA TGTGCCAGCAGTACCGACACCTCCTACGAGCAGTACTTC. Protein product: CASSTDTSYEQYF. The rearrangement joins TRBV2 to TRBJ2-7, with D unclear. Germline V gene data show CDR1 as SNHLY and CDR2 as FYNNEI. The V end lost 5 bases, the J end lost 0 bases, and 8 bases lay between the germline ends. The CDR3 covers 13 residues.

This clonotype is a singleton in its sample. The V gene is TRBV15, the J gene TRBJ2-3; 9 positions agree with TRBD2. The V segment lost 3 bases and the J segment 1 base; nucleotides outside the gene matches: 2. This CDR3 is built from 15 residues. Germline assignment: CDR1 LNHNV and CDR2 YYDKDF (reference sequence). This CDR3 reads CATSSWTSGTDTQYF. Written as DNA, the CDR3 is TGTGCCACCAGCAGCTGGACTAGCGGCACAGATACGCAGTATTTT.

This clonotype was counted ten times or more. This CDR3 reads CASTRTYGNTIYF. The CDR3 nucleotides are TGTGCCAGCACCAGGACGTATGGAAACACCATATATTTT. V is TRBV7-2 and J is TRBJ1-3; D gene uncertain. CDR1 is SGHTA, CDR2 FQGNSA, per germline. Deletions cut 7 bases from V and 3 bases from J, with 10 bases between. This CDR3 region has 13 residues.

This clonotype was detected many times. The V call is TRBV6-1, the J call TRBJ2-2; TRBD2 might be the D (5 bases). The CDR3 is 14 amino acids. Trimming took off 3 bases at V and 0 bases at J, with 5 bases between the two ends. Germline loops: CDR1 MNHNS, CDR2 SASEGT. CDR3 region: CASSDGTNTGELFF. Written as DNA, the CDR3 is TGTGCCAGCAGTGACGGGACGAACACCGGGGAGCTGTTTTTT.

In its sample, this clonotype was seen many times. This chain uses TRBV20-1 with TRBJ2-5, with D tentatively TRBD1 (6 bases). V shed 7 bases and J shed 11 bases, with 29 bases lying between them. This CDR3 contains 15 residues. Germline CDR1 reads DFQATT; CDR2 reads SNEGSKA (reference sequence). The CDR3 loop is CSVKRVRELGAPQYF. CDR3 DNA: TGCAGTGTTAAACGGGTCCGGGAATTGGGGGCCCCACAGTACTTC.